This T cell receptor beta chain is from a study of technical replicates of blood from several donors. The trim removed 4 bases at V and 0 bases at J, leaving 2 bases unmatched. Germline assignment: CDR1 SNHLY and CDR2 FYNNEI. This CDR3 region has 15 residues. Clones were read by immunoSEQ multiplex PCR, and TCRdb kept only the in-frame ones, dropping some. The sample yields roughly 70,000 clones, 90% to 95% seen once. The sequence was collected from a human donor in good health. The rearrangement uses TRBV2 and TRBJ1-1, with 10 bases aligning to TRBD1. Material: T cells isolated from PBMCs. The CDR3 loop is CASSGTGGMNTEAFF. The CDR3 DNA is TGTGCCAGCAGTGGGACAGGGGGGATGAACACTGAAGCTTTCTTT.